What follows describes a single T cell receptor beta chain. This record belongs to a study of cytomegalovirus exposure and HLA in healthy donors. For the study at large: HLA-typed donors were the source of 86 million or so unique TCRs held in an early data release.

The PCR contained 60 Vbeta and 13 Jbeta primers. Data came from immunoSEQ multiplex PCR; TCRdb stores just in-frame clones and leaves some out. The sample totals over 100,000 clones. CDR3 length: 12 residues. V was trimmed by 6 bases and J by 2 bases, leaving 4 bases between them. CDR1 and CDR2 (germline): SSHAT, FNYEAQ (reference sequence). Sequenced input: PBMCs. The clonotype comes from a man aged 25-40 years in good health and CMV-seronegative. J is TRBJ2-2 and V is TRBV7-7; D is ambiguous. The CDR3, as DNA: TGTGCCAGCAGACTTAACACCGGGGAGCTGTTTTTT. This encodes CASRLNTGELFF.